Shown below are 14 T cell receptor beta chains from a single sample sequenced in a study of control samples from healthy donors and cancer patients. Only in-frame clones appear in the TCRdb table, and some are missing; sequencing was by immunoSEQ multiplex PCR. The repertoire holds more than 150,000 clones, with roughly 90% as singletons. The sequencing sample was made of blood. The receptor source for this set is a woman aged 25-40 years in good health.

The CDR3, as DNA: TGTGCCACCAGTGATTTGGGCAGGGGAAATGAGCAGTTCTTC. Protein sequence: CATSDLGRGNEQFF. The chain combines TRBV24-1 with TRBJ2-1, with a weak D call TRBD1 (6 bases). Trimming took off 0 bases at V and 7 bases at J, with 9 bases between the two ends. CDR1 is KGHDR, CDR2 SFDVKD, per germline. CDR3 length equals 14 residues.

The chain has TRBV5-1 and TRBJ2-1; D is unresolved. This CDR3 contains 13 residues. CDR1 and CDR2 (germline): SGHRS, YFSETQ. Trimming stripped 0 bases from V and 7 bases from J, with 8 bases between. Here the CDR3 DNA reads TGCGCCAGCAGCTTGGACAGTCAGAATGAGCAGTTCTTC. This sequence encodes CASSLDSQNEQFF.

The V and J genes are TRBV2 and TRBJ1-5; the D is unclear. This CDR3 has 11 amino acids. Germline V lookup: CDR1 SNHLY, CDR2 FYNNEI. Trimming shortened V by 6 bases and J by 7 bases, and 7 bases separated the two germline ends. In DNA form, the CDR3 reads TGTGCCAGCAGGCGCGAGCAGCCCCAGCATTTT. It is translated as CASRREQPQHF.

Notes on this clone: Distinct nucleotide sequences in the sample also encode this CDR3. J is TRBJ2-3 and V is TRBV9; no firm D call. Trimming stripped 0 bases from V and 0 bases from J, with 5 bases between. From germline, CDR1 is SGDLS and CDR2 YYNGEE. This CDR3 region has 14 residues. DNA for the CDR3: TGTGCCAGCAGCGTAGTTGGGAGCACAGATACGCAGTATTTT. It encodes CASSVVGSTDTQYF. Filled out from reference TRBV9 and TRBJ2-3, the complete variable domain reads DSGVTQTPKHLITATGQRVTLRCSPRSGDLSVYWYQQSLDQGLQFLIQYYNGEERAKGNILERFSAQQFPDLHSELNLSSLELGDSALYFCASSVVGSTDTQYFGPGTRLTVL.

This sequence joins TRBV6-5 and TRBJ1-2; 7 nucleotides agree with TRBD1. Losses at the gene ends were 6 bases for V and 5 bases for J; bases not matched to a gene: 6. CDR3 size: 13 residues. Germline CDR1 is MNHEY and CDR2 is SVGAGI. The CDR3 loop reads CASRRGQEYGYTF. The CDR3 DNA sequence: TGTGCCAGCAGGAGAGGACAGGAATATGGCTACACCTTC.

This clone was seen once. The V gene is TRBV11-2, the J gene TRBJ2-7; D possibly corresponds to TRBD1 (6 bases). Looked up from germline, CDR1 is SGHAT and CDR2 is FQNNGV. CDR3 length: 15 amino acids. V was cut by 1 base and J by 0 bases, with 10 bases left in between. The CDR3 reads CASSLVGHSSYEQYF. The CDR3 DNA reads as TGTGCCAGCAGCTTAGTGGGACACAGCTCCTACGAGCAGTACTTC.

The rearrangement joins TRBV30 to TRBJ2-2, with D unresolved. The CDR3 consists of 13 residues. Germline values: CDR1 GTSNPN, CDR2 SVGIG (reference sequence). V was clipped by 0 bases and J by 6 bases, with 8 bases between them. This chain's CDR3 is CAWSVRASGELFF. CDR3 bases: TGTGCCTGGAGTGTAAGGGCATCCGGGGAGCTGTTTTTT.

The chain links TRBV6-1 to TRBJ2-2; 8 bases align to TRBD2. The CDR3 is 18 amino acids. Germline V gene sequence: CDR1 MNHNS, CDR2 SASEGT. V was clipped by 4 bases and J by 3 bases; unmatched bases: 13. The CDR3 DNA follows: TGTGCCAGCAGTGCGCCAAAATTCGAGCGGGAGTACACCGGGGAGCTGTTTTTT. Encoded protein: CASSAPKFEREYTGELFF.

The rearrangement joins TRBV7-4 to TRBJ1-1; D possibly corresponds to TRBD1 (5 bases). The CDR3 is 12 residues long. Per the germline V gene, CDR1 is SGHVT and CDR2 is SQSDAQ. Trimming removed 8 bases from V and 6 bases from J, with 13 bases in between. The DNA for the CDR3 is TGTGCCAGCCCCTTGAGGGACCCTGAAGCTTTCTTT. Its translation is CASPLRDPEAFF.

CDR3 amino acids: CASSLYLGWETQYF. The CDR3 coding sequence is TGTGCCAGCAGTTTATATCTCGGTTGGGAGACCCAGTACTTC. V usage is TRBV27 and J usage is TRBJ2-5; unclear D gene. Trimming took 1 base from V and 5 from J, leaving 11 bases between them. Germline CDR1 and CDR2: MNHEY and SMNVEV (reference sequence). The CDR3 is 14 residues long.

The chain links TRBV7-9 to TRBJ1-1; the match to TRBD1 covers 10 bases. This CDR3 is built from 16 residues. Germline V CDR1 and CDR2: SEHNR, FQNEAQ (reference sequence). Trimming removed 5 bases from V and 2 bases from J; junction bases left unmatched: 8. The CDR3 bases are TGTGCCAGCAGCCTCCGGGACAGGGGTCCTAACACTGAAGCTTTCTTT. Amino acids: CASSLRDRGPNTEAFF.

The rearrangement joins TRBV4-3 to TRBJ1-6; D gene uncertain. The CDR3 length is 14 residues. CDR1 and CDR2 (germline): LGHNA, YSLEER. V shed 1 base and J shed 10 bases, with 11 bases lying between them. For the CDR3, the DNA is TGCGCCAGCAGCCAAGCATTCGGTGGATCACCCCTCCACTTT. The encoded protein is CASSQAFGGSPLHF.

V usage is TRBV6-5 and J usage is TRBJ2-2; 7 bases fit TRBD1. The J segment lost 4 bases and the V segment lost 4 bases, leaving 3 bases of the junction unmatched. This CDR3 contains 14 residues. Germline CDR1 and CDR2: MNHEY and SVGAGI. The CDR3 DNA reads TGTGCCAGCAGTTGGACAGGACCCACCGGGGAGCTGTTTTTT. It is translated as CASSWTGPTGELFF.

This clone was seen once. Here the CDR3 DNA reads TGTGCCAGCAGCTTAGGGACTAGCGGGAGCGGGTACCTAGAGACCCAGTACTTC. It specifies CASSLGTSGSGYLETQYF. The V gene is TRBV28, the J gene TRBJ2-5; 14 bases line up with TRBD2. Germline lookup yields CDR1 MDHEN and CDR2 SYDVKM. The CDR3 totals 18 residues. V dropped 6 bases and J dropped 4; count of bases not matched to a gene: 13.